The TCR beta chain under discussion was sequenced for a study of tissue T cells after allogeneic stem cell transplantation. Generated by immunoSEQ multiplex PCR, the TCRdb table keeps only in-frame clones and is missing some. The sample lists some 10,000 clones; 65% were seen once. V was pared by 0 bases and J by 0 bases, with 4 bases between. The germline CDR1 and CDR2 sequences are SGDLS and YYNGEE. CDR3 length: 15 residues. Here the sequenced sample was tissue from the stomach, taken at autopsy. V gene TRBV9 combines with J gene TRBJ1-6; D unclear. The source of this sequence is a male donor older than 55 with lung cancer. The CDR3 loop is CASSVGSSYNSPLHF. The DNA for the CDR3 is TGTGCCAGCAGCGTAGGAAGCTCCTATAATTCACCCCTCCACTTT.